The rows below give T cell receptor beta chains drawn from one sample of a study of T-cell memory formation after mild COVID-19. TCRdb analysed the 5' RACE reads with MiXCR anew, one entry per CDR3 protein. In the table there are some 350,000 distinct CDR3 sequences, around 15% of which are singletons. The specimen was PBMCs or a T cell subset sorted from them (not recorded which). The source is a man aged 18 to 29 who had mild COVID-19 (a few samples of this study predate the infection). Cell type and time point are not known. Both conserved end residues are part of each CDR3. Each record gives: V gene, clone size, J gene, D gene, CDR3 length, CDR3 DNA, CDR3 protein. The D gene is left open where the match is weak. Expanded clones are given a class, and other clones once, few, many or no size at all.

>TRBV5-1|few|TRBJ2-1|.|15
TGCGCCAGCAGCCCGGGCGGGACAGCGAACAATGAGCAGTTCTTC
CASSPGGTANNEQFF
>TRBV20-1|.|TRBJ1-6|.|15
TGCAGTGCTAGACTCACAGGCAGAGGGAATTCACCCCTCCACTTT
CSARLTGRGNSPLHF
>TRBV6-2/TRBV6-3|many|TRBJ1-2|.|13
TGTGCCAGCACCCAAACAGGGATTGGAGGCTACACCTTC
CASTQTGIGGYTF
>TRBV7-2|.|TRBJ2-5|TRBD2|16
TGTGCCAGCAGTCCAGACGGAGGAAGCGGGGCGGAGACCCAGTACTTC
CASSPDGGSGAETQYF
>TRBV21-1|.|TRBJ2-5|.|16
TGTGCCAGCAGCTACTACTCCGGGACAGGGAGAGAGACCCAGTACTTC
CASSYYSGTGRETQYF
>TRBV7-9|many|TRBJ2-1|TRBD1|14
TGTGCCAGCAGCAGACAGGGGGCTAGCAATGAGCAGTTCTTC
CASSRQGASNEQFF
>TRBV5-4|many|TRBJ2-5|.|16
TGTGCCAGCAGCTCATGGGGCAGGGGGGCGGGAGAGACCCAGTACTTC
CASSSWGRGAGETQYF
>TRBV9|few|TRBJ1-6|.|15
TGTGCCAGCAGCGTAGATTACGGGGAATTCTCACCCCTCCACTTT
CASSVDYGEFSPLHF
>TRBV7-2|.|TRBJ2-1|.|11
TGTGCCAGCAGCGCCCGGGGGAGCTCGGTCTTC
CASSARGSSVF
>TRBV27|few|TRBJ1-4|TRBD1|14
TGTGCCAGCAGTTTACAGGGGGTAGGTGAAAAACTGTTTTTT
CASSLQGVGEKLFF
>TRBV28|.|TRBJ2-5|.|14
TGTGCCAGCAGCCGCTCTCGTTGGGGGGAGACCCAGTACTTC
CASSRSRWGETQYF
>TRBV7-6|.|TRBJ2-2|.|16
TGTGCCAGCAGCCCGGTCGGAGGGGACAACACCGGGGAGCTGTTTTTT
CASSPVGGDNTGELFF
>TRBV4-3|.|TRBJ1-1|.|15
TGCGCCAGCAGCCCCCAGACAGTCTTGAACACTGAAGCTTTCTTT
CASSPQTVLNTEAFF
>TRBV4-1|few|TRBJ2-3|TRBD2|17
TGCGCCAGCAGCCGCAAGAGTTCGGGGGGGCTGATAGATACGCAGTATTTT
CASSRKSSGGLIDTQYF
>TRBV18|.|TRBJ1-4|.|15
TGTGCCAGCTCACCTCGCACTGCAACTAATGAAAAACTGTTTTTT
CASSPRTATNEKLFF
>TRBV6-2/TRBV6-3|.|TRBJ1-2|.|14
TGTGCCAGCAGTTACGGGCAGGGCCCCTATGGCTACACCTTC
CASSYGQGPYGYTF
>TRBV5-1|.|TRBJ2-7|.|15
TGCGCCAGCAGCCCGACGGGCCTAGGGGCTTACGAGCAGTACTTC
CASSPTGLGAYEQYF
>TRBV7-9|few|TRBJ2-7|.|14
TGTGCCAGCAGCCCTAGGGGGGGGTTCAACGAGCAGTACTTC
CASSPRGGFNEQYF
>TRBV20-1|.|TRBJ2-5|.|14
TGCAGCTTGCCCGTACCCGGGACGGGAGAGACCCAGTACTTC
CSLPVPGTGETQYF
>TRBV18|few|TRBJ1-6|.|15
TGTGCCAGCTCCCCGCAACAGGGAGTGAATTCACCCCTCCACTTT
CASSPQQGVNSPLHF
>TRBV7-8|few|TRBJ2-7|.|15
TGTGCCAGCAGCTTAGTAGGTTACAGCTCCTACGAGCAGTACTTC
CASSLVGYSSYEQYF
>TRBV11-3|.|TRBJ2-1|.|11
TGTGCCAGCAGCTTGAGACATGAGCAGTTCTTC
CASSLRHEQFF